The entry below gives a single T cell receptor (beta chain) sequence along with its context. Its antigen is undetermined. The data were obtained in a study of blood T cells in healthy people across ages. For the second PCR, which ran for 7 to 11 cycles, a sample-barcoded 5' primer and a J-beta primer mix were used. TCRdb ran MiXCR on the 5' RACE reads and lists one entry per CDR3 protein. The sample includes roughly 720,000 distinct CDR3 sequences, about 53% of them seen just once. Looked up from germline, CDR1 is DFQATT and CDR2 is SNEGSKA (reference sequence). The CDR3 is made up of 13 amino acids. V shed 6 bases, J shed 5 bases, and the junction held 6 bases outside the gene matches. Overall study findings and caveats: The study found more naive CD4+ cells and higher diversity in long-lived than aged donors.

The J gene is TRBJ2-1, the V gene TRBV20-1; TRBD2 aligns across 8 bases. The clonotype originates from a man older than 75 in good health. The sequencing sample was made of blood. Here the CDR3 reads CSAETSDHNEQFF. CDR3 DNA: TGCAGTGCGGAGACTAGCGACCACAATGAGCAGTTCTTC.